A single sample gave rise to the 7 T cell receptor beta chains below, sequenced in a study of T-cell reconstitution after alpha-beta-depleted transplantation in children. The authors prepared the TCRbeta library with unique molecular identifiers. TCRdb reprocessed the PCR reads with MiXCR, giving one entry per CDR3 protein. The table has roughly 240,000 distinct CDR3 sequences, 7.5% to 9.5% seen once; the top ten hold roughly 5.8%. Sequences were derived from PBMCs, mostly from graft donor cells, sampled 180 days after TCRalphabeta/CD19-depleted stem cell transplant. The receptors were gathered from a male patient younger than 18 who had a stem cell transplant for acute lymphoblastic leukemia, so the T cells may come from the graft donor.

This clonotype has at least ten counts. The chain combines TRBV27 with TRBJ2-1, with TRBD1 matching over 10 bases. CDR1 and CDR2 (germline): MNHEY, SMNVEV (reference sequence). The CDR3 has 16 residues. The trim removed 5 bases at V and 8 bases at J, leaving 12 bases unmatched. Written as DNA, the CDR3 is TGTGCCAGCAGTCACACTCTCAGACAGGGGGCCTATGAGCAGTTCTTC. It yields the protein CASSHTLRQGAYEQFF.

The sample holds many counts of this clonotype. The CDR3 nucleotides read TGTGCCAGCAGTTTGCGGGGCCTGAGCTCCTACGAGCAGTACTTC. Encoded protein: CASSLRGLSSYEQYF. The rearrangement joins TRBV28 to TRBJ2-7, with D tentatively TRBD2 (6 bases). The CDR3 extends over 15 amino acids. The V and J ends lost 3 bases and 0 bases respectively, with 12 bases between them. Germline CDR1 and CDR2: MDHEN and SYDVKM.

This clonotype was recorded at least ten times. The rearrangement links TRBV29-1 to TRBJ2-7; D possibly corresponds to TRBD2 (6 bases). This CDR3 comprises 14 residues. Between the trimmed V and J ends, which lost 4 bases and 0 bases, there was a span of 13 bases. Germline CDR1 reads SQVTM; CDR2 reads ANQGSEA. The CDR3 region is CSVAAAGSSYEQYF. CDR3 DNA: TGCAGCGTTGCCGCGGCGGGAAGCTCCTACGAGCAGTACTTC.

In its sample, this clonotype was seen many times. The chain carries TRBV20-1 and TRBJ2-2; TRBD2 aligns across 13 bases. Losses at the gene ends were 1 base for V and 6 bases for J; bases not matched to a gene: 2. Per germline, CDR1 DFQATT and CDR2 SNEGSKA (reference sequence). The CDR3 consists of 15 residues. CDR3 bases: TGCAGTGCTAGAGTACTAGCGGGAGGGCCCGGGGAGCTGTTTTTT. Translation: CSARVLAGGPGELFF.

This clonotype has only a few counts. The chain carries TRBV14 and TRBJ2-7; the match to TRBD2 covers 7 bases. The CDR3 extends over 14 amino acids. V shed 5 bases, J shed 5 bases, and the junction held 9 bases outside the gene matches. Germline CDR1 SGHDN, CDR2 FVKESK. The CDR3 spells CASSSTGTIDEQYF. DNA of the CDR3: TGTGCCAGCAGCTCTACCGGGACTATCGACGAGCAGTACTTC.

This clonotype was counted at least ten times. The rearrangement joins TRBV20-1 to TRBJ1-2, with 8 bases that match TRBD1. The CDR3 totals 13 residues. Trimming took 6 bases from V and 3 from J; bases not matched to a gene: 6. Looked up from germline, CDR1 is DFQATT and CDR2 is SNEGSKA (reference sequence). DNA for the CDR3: TGCAGTGCCACAGGGGGTAGTGACTATGGCTACACCTTC. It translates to CSATGGSDYGYTF.

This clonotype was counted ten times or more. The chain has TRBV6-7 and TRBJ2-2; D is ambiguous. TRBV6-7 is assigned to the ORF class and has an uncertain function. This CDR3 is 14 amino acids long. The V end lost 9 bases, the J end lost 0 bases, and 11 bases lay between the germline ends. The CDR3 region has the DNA TGTGCCAGTCCCCAGGCGTCGAACACCGGGGAGCTGTTTTTT. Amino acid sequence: CASPQASNTGELFF.